The 18 T cell receptor beta chains below all came from one sample that was sequenced in a study of regulatory and conventional T cells in RAG deficiency. The repertoire was sequenced with immunoSEQ multiplex PCR; TCRdb's copy has only in-frame clones and lacks some. The table records 30,000 to 40,000 clones, 89% of them present only once. These data were likewise used in another study, on regulatory T cells. Turning to that study: Amplification used 52 TRBV primers and 13 TRBJ primers.

The sample taken for sequencing was CD8+ T cells sorted from blood. These receptors all stem from a human donor in good health.

V and J are TRBV28 and TRBJ2-2, with D perhaps TRBD2 (5 bases). The germline V gene encodes CDR1 MDHEN and CDR2 SYDVKM. This CDR3 has 16 amino acids. Trimming took 7 bases from V and 4 from J, leaving 19 bases between them. This CDR3 is CASNFHAGTATGELFF. As DNA, the CDR3 is TGTGCCAGCAACTTTCACGCGGGTACAGCCACCGGGGAGCTGTTTTTT.

The genes are TRBV6-4 and TRBJ2-2; D is perhaps TRBD1 or TRBD2 (5 bases each). This CDR3 is built from 13 residues. V was clipped by 2 bases and J by 7 bases, with 8 bases between them. The V gene's germline CDR1 is MRHNA and CDR2 SNTAGT. The CDR3: CASSDEGHGELFF. The CDR3 bases are TGTGCCAGCAGTGACGAGGGGCACGGGGAGCTGTTTTTT.

This clone was found once. The rearrangement uses TRBV5-1 and TRBJ2-2; the D is unclear. Trimming pared 0 bases from V and 2 bases from J, leaving 5 bases between. This CDR3 comprises 14 residues. Per the germline V gene, CDR1 is SGHRS and CDR2 is YFSETQ. The CDR3 region has the DNA TGCGCCAGCAGCTTGGGACTCAACACCGGGGAGCTGTTTTTT. Residues: CASSLGLNTGELFF.

The rearrangement joins TRBV2 to TRBJ1-6, with 7 bases identical to TRBD1. This CDR3 contains 14 residues. The ends lost 5 bases at V and 5 bases at J; junction bases unmatched: 3. Germline V gene data show CDR1 as SNHLY and CDR2 as FYNNEI. For the CDR3, the DNA is TGTGCCAGCAGTCGACAGGGAAATAATTCACCCCTCCACTTT. Its protein product is CASSRQGNNSPLHF.

V usage is TRBV7-9 and J usage is TRBJ2-7, with D possibly TRBD1 on 6 matching bases. The germline V gene encodes CDR1 SEHNR and CDR2 FQNEAQ (reference sequence). V was pared by 6 bases and J by 6 bases, with 12 bases between. The CDR3 has 12 amino acids. The CDR3 is CASRPQGPEQYF. The CDR3 coding sequence is TGTGCCAGCAGACCGCAGGGGCCCGAGCAGTACTTC.

In nucleotides, the CDR3 is TGTGCCAGCACCGGGACACCGAACACTGAAGCTTTCTTT. Translated, it gives CASTGTPNTEAFF. The V call is TRBV2, the J call TRBJ1-1; possible D gene TRBD1, 6 bases. Trimming took 7 bases from V and 1 from J, leaving 10 bases between them. This CDR3 contains 13 residues. Germline V gene data show CDR1 as SNHLY and CDR2 as FYNNEI.

The J gene is TRBJ2-2, the V gene TRBV28; the match to TRBD1 covers 7 bases. The germline V gene has CDR1 MDHEN and CDR2 SYDVKM. The CDR3 contains 16 residues. V lost 5 bases to trimming and J lost 1 base; unmatched junction nucleotides: 7. The CDR3 is CASSRDSIGNTGELFF. CDR3 DNA: TGTGCCAGCAGTCGGGACAGCATAGGGAACACCGGGGAGCTGTTTTTT.

The rearrangement uses TRBV6-1 and TRBJ2-1; 7 bases are shared with TRBD1. The germline V gene encodes CDR1 MNHNS and CDR2 SASEGT. The junction had 5 bases not matched to a gene; V was cut back by 6 bases and J by 6 bases. The CDR3 length is 13 residues. The DNA for the CDR3 is TGTGCCAGCAGATCGACAGGGACCAATGAGCAGTTCTTC. As protein: CASRSTGTNEQFF.

This clone is a singleton in its sample. At one end the junction does not follow the germline gene, possibly because of a read error. The gene calls are TRBV7-7 and TRBJ2-2; 10 bases are a match to TRBD1. The CDR3 is made up of 15 amino acids. Germline CDR1 is SSHAT and CDR2 is FNYEAQ (reference sequence). The chain's CDR3 is CASSSTGGWTGELFF. CDR3 nucleotides: TGTGCTAGCAGCTCGACAGGGGGCTGGACCGGGGAGCTGTTTTTT.

The chain employs TRBV29-1 and TRBJ2-1; D is perhaps TRBD2 (6 bases). The V end was cut by 6 bases, the J end by 4 bases, with 19 bases between. The CDR3 contains 15 residues. Germline V gene data show CDR1 as SQVTM and CDR2 as ANQGSEA. The CDR3 nucleotides are TGCAGCGTACGTGGCGGGGAAGACCTATACAATGAGCAGTTCTTC. Its protein is CSVRGGEDLYNEQFF.

The genes are TRBV11-2 and TRBJ1-6; D gene uncertain. The CDR3 runs to 13 residues. The V and J ends lost 4 bases and 4 bases respectively, with 5 bases between them. Germline-derived CDR1 and CDR2 are SGHAT and FQNNGV. The CDR3 DNA reads TGTGCCAGCAGCTGGACGTATAATTCACCCCTCCACTTT. It codes for CASSWTYNSPLHF. The full variable domain, its missing parts supplied by reference TRBV11-2 and TRBJ1-6, is EAGVAQSPRYKIIEKRQSVAFWCNPISGHATLYWYQQILGQGPKLLIQFQNNGVVDDSQLPKDRFSAERLKGVDSTLKIQPAKLEDSAVYLCASSWTYNSPLHFGNGTRLTVT.

The chain recombines TRBV5-1 with TRBJ2-7, with 8 nucleotides matching TRBD1. From germline, CDR1 is SGHRS and CDR2 YFSETQ. The length of the CDR3 is 14 residues. V gave up 3 bases and J gave up 4 bases; unmatched junction bases: 6. The CDR3 nucleotides are TGCGCCAGCAGCTCGGGACAGGTAGGATACGAGCAGTACTTC. Translated, it gives CASSSGQVGYEQYF.

CDR3 nucleotide sequence: TGCAGCGTTGAAGGGACAGCCTTTGCGGACCAAGAGACCCAGTACTTC. Residues: CSVEGTAFADQETQYF. This sequence joins TRBV29-1 and TRBJ2-5; the D gene is possibly TRBD1 (6 bases). The V end lost 1 base, the J end lost 0 bases, and 15 bases lay between the germline ends. The V gene's germline CDR1 is SQVTM and CDR2 ANQGSEA. The CDR3 has 16 residues.

The rearrangement links TRBV28 to TRBJ2-7; 9 positions agree with TRBD1. Losses at the gene ends were 6 bases for V and 1 base for J; bases not matched to a gene: 7. The CDR3 covers 15 residues. Germline CDR1 reads MDHEN; CDR2 reads SYDVKM. The CDR3 region has the DNA TGTGCCAGCAGGCTAGGAGGGACAGGGTCCTACGAGCAGTACTTC. Translated: CASRLGGTGSYEQYF.

The chain combines TRBV7-9 with TRBJ1-4; D gene unclear. The CDR3 contains 17 residues. V was clipped by 5 bases and J by 8 bases, with 24 bases between them. Germline values: CDR1 SEHNR, CDR2 FQNEAQ (reference sequence). The CDR3 loop reads CASSASWTEERSEKLFF. In nucleotides, the CDR3 is TGTGCCAGCAGCGCATCATGGACTGAGGAGCGGAGCGAAAAACTGTTTTTT.

The chain combines TRBV9 with TRBJ2-3; possibly TRBD2 for D (6 bases). V gave up 4 bases and J gave up 4 bases, with 13 bases separating them. Germline CDR1 is SGDLS and CDR2 is YYNGEE. The CDR3 sequence is 14 residues long. CDR3 in DNA: TGTGCCAGCAGCCCCGTGGGGGGAGCAGATACGCAGTATTTT. Its protein product is CASSPVGGADTQYF. Full variable domain (missing parts from reference TRBV9 and TRBJ2-3): DSGVTQTPKHLITATGQRVTLRCSPRSGDLSVYWYQQSLDQGLQFLIQYYNGEERAKGNILERFSAQQFPDLHSELNLSSLELGDSALYFCASSPVGGADTQYFGPGTRLTVL.

The chain carries TRBV21-1 and TRBJ1-1. TRBV21-1 is a known pseudogene. The CDR3 has 15 amino acids. CDR3: CASSKARVRNTEAFF. Written as DNA, the CDR3 is TGTGCCAGCAGCAAGGCGCGAGTGAGGAACACTGAAGCTTTCTTT.

The rearrangement links TRBV10-1 to TRBJ2-7; possibly TRBD1 or TRBD2 for D (5 bases each). CDR1 is WNHNN, CDR2 SYGVQD, per germline (reference sequence). Trimming left V 4 bases short and J 3 bases short, with 13 bases between. The CDR3 contains 14 residues. The CDR3 spells CASSAPGPSYEQYF. DNA of the CDR3: TGCGCCAGCAGTGCCCCGGGACCAAGCTACGAGCAGTACTTC.